This TCR beta chain was documented in a study of human CD8 memory T cell subsets. Its frequency marks this clonotype as medium-sized. Enrichment for total CD8+ T cells was performed by negative magnetic separation. The TCR beta sequencing libraries came from UMI-labeled 5' RACE. From its re-call of the 5' RACE reads, TCRdb lists each CDR3 protein once, without DNA. The sample includes about 11,000 distinct CDR3 sequences. Germline CDR1 reads LNHDA; CDR2 reads SQIVND (reference sequence). This CDR3 spans 15 amino acids. This TCR was recovered from a human donor in good health. This sequence joins TRBV19 and TRBJ2-1; lacking DNA, the TRBD1 call made by TCRdb goes unchecked. Sequencing was performed on CD8+ T cells from PBMCs. This CDR3 reads CASSNRESPFNEQFF.